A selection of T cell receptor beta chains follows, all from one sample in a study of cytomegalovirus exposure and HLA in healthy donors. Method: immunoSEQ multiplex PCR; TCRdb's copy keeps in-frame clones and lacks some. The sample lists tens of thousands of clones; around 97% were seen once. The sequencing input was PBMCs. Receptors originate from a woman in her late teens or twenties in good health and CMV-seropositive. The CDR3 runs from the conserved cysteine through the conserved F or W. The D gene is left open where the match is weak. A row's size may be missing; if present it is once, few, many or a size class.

CASSLTGDSYNEQFF	TGTGCCAGCAGCTTAACGGGAGACTCCTACAATGAGCAGTTCTTC	TRBV11-3	TRBJ2-1	-	-
CASSYSTGGTGELFF	TGTGCCAGCAGTTACTCTACAGGGGGTACCGGGGAGCTGTTTTTT	TRBV6-6	TRBJ2-2	-	TRBD1
CASSPGVLRGSGELFF	TGTGCCAGCAGCCCGGGGGTCCTCAGAGGGTCCGGGGAGCTGTTTTTT	TRBV7-3	TRBJ2-2	-	-
CASSLPGSSGANVLTF	TGTGCCAGCAGTTTACCCGGGAGCTCTGGGGCCAACGTCCTGACTTTC	TRBV27	TRBJ2-6	-	-
CASSYQQGLQKYEQYF	TGTGCCAGCAGTTACCAACAGGGCCTCCAAAAATACGAGCAGTACTTC	TRBV6-5	TRBJ2-7	-	-
CASSPTGPNYGYTF	TGTGCCAGCTCACCAACAGGACCTAACTATGGCTACACCTTC	TRBV18	TRBJ1-2	-	-
CASSVQGVPNQPQHF	TGTGCCAGTAGTGTACAGGGGGTGCCCAATCAGCCCCAGCATTTT	TRBV19	TRBJ1-5	-	TRBD1
CASSYSTGGYEQYF	TGTGCCAGCAGTTACTCGACAGGGGGCTACGAGCAGTACTTC	TRBV6-6	TRBJ2-7	-	TRBD1
CASSLGTPLAGGGSEQFF	TGTGCCAGCAGCTTGGGAACACCGCTAGCGGGAGGGGGGAGTGAGCAGTTCTTC	TRBV5-4	TRBJ2-1	-	TRBD2
CASSLDPGQTYNEQFF	TGTGCCAGCAGCTTGGACCCCGGACAGACCTACAATGAGCAGTTCTTC	TRBV5-4	TRBJ2-1	-	-
CASSRDRGLDTQYF	TGTGCCAGCAGCCGGGACAGGGGGCTGGATACGCAGTATTTT	TRBV27	TRBJ2-3	-	TRBD1
CAWSVPGLAGNQPQHF	TGTGCCTGGAGTGTACCAGGTTTGGCAGGGAATCAGCCCCAGCATTTT	TRBV30	TRBJ1-5	-	-
CASSLGGRARETGELFF	TGTGCCAGCAGCTTGGGCGGGAGGGCCCGTGAGACCGGGGAGCTGTTTTTT	TRBV7-9	TRBJ2-2	-	TRBD2
CASSLDRVQPQHF	TGTGCCAGCAGTTTGGACAGGGTTCAGCCCCAGCATTTT	TRBV28	TRBJ1-5	-	TRBD1
CASSALQGHYNEQFF	TGTGCCAGCAGTGCCTTACAGGGACATTACAATGAGCAGTTCTTC	TRBV25-1	TRBJ2-1	-	-
CASSLYGLYNEQFF	TGTGCCAGCAGCTTATACGGACTCTACAATGAGCAGTTCTTC	TRBV11-3	TRBJ2-1	-	-
CASSLWTGRGATNEKLFF	TGTGCCAGCAGCTTATGGACAGGTCGCGGCGCAACTAATGAAAAACTGTTTTTT	TRBV7-9	TRBJ1-4	-	TRBD1
CASSRTGARIYNEQFF	TGTGCCAGCAGTAGAACAGGGGCCCGCATCTACAATGAGCAGTTCTTC	TRBV28	TRBJ2-1	-	TRBD1
CASSLIGGRGTGELFF	TGTGCCAGCAGCTTAATCGGGGGAAGGGGCACCGGGGAGCTGTTTTTT	TRBV7-3	TRBJ2-2	-	-
CASSASSRSTDTQYF	TGTGCCAGCAGCGCCTCTTCTAGAAGCACAGATACGCAGTATTTT	TRBV9	TRBJ2-3	-	-
CASRGGDQPQHF	TGTGCCAGTAGAGGCGGGGATCAGCCCCAGCATTTT	TRBV19	TRBJ1-5	-	-
CASSLAPGQGTGYTF	TGTGCCAGCAGCTTGGCTCCGGGACAGGGAACTGGCTACACCTTC	TRBV5-4	TRBJ1-2	-	TRBD1
CASSRISGGGHHEQYF	TGTGCCAGCAGCCGAATTAGCGGGGGGGGTCACCACGAGCAGTACTTC	TRBV27	TRBJ2-7	-	TRBD2
CSVEDRSAGGETQYF	TGCAGCGTTGAAGATAGATCGGCAGGGGGAGAGACCCAGTACTTC	TRBV29-1	TRBJ2-5	-	TRBD1
CASSDLGRGGNTIYF	TGTGCCAGCAGTGACCTGGGCAGGGGAGGGAACACCATATATTTT	TRBV2	TRBJ1-3	-	-
CASSSVEGEFGGYTF	TGTGCCAGCAGCTCCGTCGAAGGGGAATTCGGTGGCTACACCTTC	TRBV7-9	TRBJ1-2	once	-
CASSLRTSGLNEQFF	TGTGCCAGCAGTCTACGGACTAGCGGGTTAAATGAGCAGTTCTTC	TRBV27	TRBJ2-1	-	TRBD2
CAISTVADLRETQYF	TGTGCCATCTCTACCGTAGCAGACCTCCGGGAGACCCAGTACTTC	TRBV6-6	TRBJ2-5	once	-
CAISETMQNTEAFF	TGTGCCATCAGTGAGACAATGCAGAACACTGAAGCTTTCTTT	TRBV10-3	TRBJ1-1	-	-
CASSQDVGVNTEAFF	TGCGCCAGCAGCCAAGATGTGGGAGTTAACACTGAAGCTTTCTTT	TRBV4-1	TRBJ1-1	once	-
CASSLSHRVGETQYF	TGTGCCAGCAGTTTATCCCACAGGGTCGGGGAGACCCAGTACTTC	TRBV28	TRBJ2-5	-	-
CASSPPTGLGYNEQFF	TGTGCCAGCAGCCCACCGACAGGGTTAGGCTACAATGAGCAGTTCTTC	TRBV7-9	TRBJ2-1	-	TRBD1
CASSLRQGRNTEAFF	TGTGCCAGCAGCTTAAGGCAGGGGAGGAACACTGAAGCTTTCTTT	TRBV11-2	TRBJ1-1	-	-
CASSHRNYEQYF	TGCGCCAGCAGCCACAGAAATTACGAGCAGTACTTC	TRBV4-1	TRBJ2-7	-	-
CASSIRGPSSYNEQFF	TGTGCCAGTAGTATAAGAGGGCCGAGCTCCTACAATGAGCAGTTCTTC	TRBV19	TRBJ2-1	-	-
CASSETDFGSGNTIYF	TGTGCCAGCAGCGAGACGGACTTTGGCTCTGGAAACACCATATATTTT	TRBV9	TRBJ1-3	-	-
CSVEIPESYEQYF	TGCAGCGTTGAAATCCCGGAGAGCTACGAGCAGTACTTC	TRBV29-1	TRBJ2-7	-	-
CASSHPGVHATNEKLFF	TGTGCCAGTTCACATCCGGGGGTCCATGCAACTAATGAAAAACTGTTTTTT	TRBV18	TRBJ1-4	once	-
CASSSGGRTSGRFGTYEQYF	TGTGCCAGCAGCTCAGGGGGAAGGACTAGCGGGAGATTCGGGACCTACGAGCAGTACTTC	TRBV28	TRBJ2-7	-	TRBD2
CASSQDTSNQPQHF	TGTGCCAGCAGCCAGGACACAAGCAATCAGCCCCAGCATTTT	TRBV6-4	TRBJ1-5	-	-
CASSRTSGSSGANVLTF	TGTGCCAGCAGCCGGACTAGCGGGAGCTCCGGGGCCAACGTCCTGACTTTC	TRBV7-9	TRBJ2-6	-	TRBD2
CASSGGGESSYNEQFF	TGTGCCAGCAGTGGCGGGGGGGAGAGCTCCTACAATGAGCAGTTCTTC	TRBV7-9	TRBJ2-1	-	TRBD2
CASSQGGYTGELFF	TGTGCCAGCAGCCAAGGGGGCTACACCGGGGAGCTGTTTTTT	TRBV14	TRBJ2-2	-	-
CASSLPSDRTYEQYF	TGTGCCAGCAGTCTCCCCTCGGACAGGACCTACGAGCAGTACTTC	TRBV6-5	TRBJ2-7	-	TRBD1
CATSSSSRGNEQFF	TGTGCCACCAGCAGCAGCTCCAGGGGCAATGAGCAGTTCTTC	TRBV15	TRBJ2-1	-	-
CASSLSQGTRVGEQFF	TGTGCCAGCAGTTTATCCCAAGGGACTAGAGTGGGTGAGCAGTTCTTC	TRBV27	TRBJ2-1	-	TRBD2
CASGWAANYGYTF	TGTGCCAGCGGGTGGGCAGCTAACTATGGCTACACCTTC	TRBV2	TRBJ1-2	-	-
CASSTLAGGLGNEQFF	TGTGCCAGCAGCACCTTAGCGGGAGGGTTGGGCAATGAGCAGTTCTTC	TRBV7-9	TRBJ2-1	-	TRBD2
CASSTPQGPYEQYF	TGTGCCAGCTCAACTCCCCAGGGTCCCTACGAGCAGTACTTC	TRBV18	TRBJ2-7	-	-
CASSLVSGAISTNEKLFF	TGTGCCAGCAGCTTGGTTTCAGGGGCGATATCAACTAATGAAAAACTGTTTTTT	TRBV5-6	TRBJ1-4	-	-
CASSGTRHSYEQYF	TGTGCCAGTAGCGGGACCAGGCACTCCTACGAGCAGTACTTC	TRBV28	TRBJ2-7	-	TRBD2
CASPAPLAGANVLTF	TGTGCCAGCCCCGCACCGTTAGCGGGGGCCAACGTCCTGACTTTC	TRBV9	TRBJ2-6	-	-
CAWSFGSGDWHTGELFF	TGTGCCTGGAGTTTCGGTAGCGGGGATTGGCACACCGGGGAGCTGTTTTTT	TRBV30	TRBJ2-2	-	TRBD2
CASSGRQGDPYEQYF	TGTGCCAGCAGCGGTCGGCAGGGGGATCCCTACGAGCAGTACTTC	TRBV7-9	TRBJ2-7	-	TRBD1